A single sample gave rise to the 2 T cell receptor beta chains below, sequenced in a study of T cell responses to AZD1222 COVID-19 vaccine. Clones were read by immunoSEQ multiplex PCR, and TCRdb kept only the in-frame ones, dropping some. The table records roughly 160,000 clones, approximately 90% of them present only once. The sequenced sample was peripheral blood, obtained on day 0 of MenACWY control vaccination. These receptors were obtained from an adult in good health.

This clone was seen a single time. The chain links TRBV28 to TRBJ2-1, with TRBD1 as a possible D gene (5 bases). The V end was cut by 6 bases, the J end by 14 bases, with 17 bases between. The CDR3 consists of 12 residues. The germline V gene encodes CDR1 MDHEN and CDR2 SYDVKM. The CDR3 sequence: CASRPQDGPEFF. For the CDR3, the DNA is TGTGCCAGCAGACCACAGGACGGCCCTGAGTTCTTC. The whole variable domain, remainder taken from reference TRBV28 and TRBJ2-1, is DVKVTQSSRYLVKRTGEKVFLECVQDMDHENMFWYRQDPGLGLRLIYFSYDVKMKEKGDIPEGYSVSREKKERFSLILESASTNQTSMYLCASRPQDGPEFFGPGTRLTVL.

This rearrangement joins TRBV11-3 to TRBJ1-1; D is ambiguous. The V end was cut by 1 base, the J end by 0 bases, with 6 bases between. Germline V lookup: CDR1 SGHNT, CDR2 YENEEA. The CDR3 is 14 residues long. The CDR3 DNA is TGTGCCAGCAGCTTAGGGAGGATGAACACTGAAGCTTTCTTT. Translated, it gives CASSLGRMNTEAFF.